This is a list of T cell receptor beta chains from one sample in a study of blood T cell repertoires in COVID-19. Generated by immunoSEQ multiplex PCR, the TCRdb table keeps only in-frame clones and is missing some. The sample has 43,000 or so clones, approximately 80% seen once. Sequencing was carried out using peripheral blood. The source of these receptors is a woman aged 55-69 years with acute or convalescent COVID-19. Each CDR3 is given with its conserved first and last residue. The D gene is left open where the match is weak. Not all rows give a size; the values are once, few, many and, for expanded clones, a class.

D	V	J	size	DNA	CDR3
NA	TRBV5-1	TRBJ2-6	NA	TGCGCCAGCAGCTCCACAGTTTTCGAAGGGGCCAACGTCCTGACTTTC	CASSSTVFEGANVLTF
TRBD2	TRBV5-4	TRBJ2-3	once	TGTGCCAGCAGGTACGGGGGGGCCCCAGATACGCAGTATTTT	CASRYGGAPDTQYF
NA	TRBV5-4	TRBJ2-4	few	TGTGCCAGCAGCTCCGACATGGGGCGAAACATTCAGTACTTC	CASSSDMGRNIQYF
TRBD1	TRBV2	TRBJ1-4	once	TGTGCCAGCAATCCGGGACAGGTTACAACTAATGAAAAACTGTTTTTT	CASNPGQVTTNEKLFF
NA	TRBV5-6	TRBJ1-1	NA	TGTGCCAGCAGCCGTGGACAGATAAACACTGAAGCTTTCTTT	CASSRGQINTEAFF
NA	TRBV30	TRBJ2-3	NA	TGTGCCTGGAGTGTAAGAGGTGGGAGCACAGATACGCAGTATTTT	CAWSVRGGSTDTQYF
TRBD1	TRBV7-2	TRBJ1-2	NA	TGTGCCAGCAGCCCCGGGACAGGGGCCTATGGCTACACCTTC	CASSPGTGAYGYTF
NA	TRBV10-1	TRBJ2-7	NA	TGCGCCAGCAGTGAGGGCACCTACGAGCAGTACTTC	CASSEGTYEQYF
NA	TRBV12-3/TRBV12-4	TRBJ2-7	few	TGTGCCAGCAGTTTTCTACGGGTAAGCGAGCAGTACTTC	CASSFLRVSEQYF
NA	TRBV7-2	TRBJ1-3	NA	TGTGCCAGCAGCTTCTACAGCTCTGGAAACACCATATATTTT	CASSFYSSGNTIYF
NA	TRBV5-5	TRBJ2-3	NA	TGTGCCAGCAGCCTCAAAGGACATTCAGATACGCAGTATTTT	CASSLKGHSDTQYF
TRBD1	TRBV5-4	TRBJ1-4	NA	TGTGCCAGCAGCTTAGGACAGGGAGAAAAACTGTTTTTT	CASSLGQGEKLFF
NA	TRBV3-1/TRBV3-2	TRBJ2-7	once	TGTGCCAGCAGCCCCGGGGTCGAGCAGTACTTC	CASSPGVEQYF
TRBD2	TRBV7-8	TRBJ2-1	few	TGTGCCAGCAGCCCCGCGACGGGGGGGAGGTCGGATGAGCAGTTCTTC	CASSPATGGRSDEQFF
NA	TRBV5-8	TRBJ1-6	NA	TGTGCCAGCAGCAGAAGGCGGGGGATCAGCTCCTATAATTCACCCCTCCACTTT	CASSRRRGISSYNSPLHF
TRBD1	TRBV6-1	TRBJ1-1	NA	TGTGCCAGCAGTGAACAGACAGGGGGGGGAACTGAAGCTTTCTTT	CASSEQTGGGTEAFF
NA	TRBV5-1	TRBJ2-3	few	TGCGCCAGCAGCTTCAACGGACTCAGCACAGATACGCAGTATTTT	CASSFNGLSTDTQYF
TRBD1	TRBV19	TRBJ2-5	NA	TGTGCCAGTAGCCTCTGGGACAGAGAAGAGACCCAGTACTTC	CASSLWDREETQYF
TRBD1	TRBV29-1	TRBJ1-1	NA	TGCAGCGTTGAAGGACCACAGGGGAGAGAAGCTTTCTTT	CSVEGPQGREAFF
NA	TRBV3-1/TRBV3-2	TRBJ2-3	NA	TGTGCCAGCAGCCAAGGGGGAGAAGATACGCAGTATTTT	CASSQGGEDTQYF
NA	TRBV23-1	TRBJ2-7	NA	TGCGCCAGCAGCCTGAGGGGGGGCTACTCCTACGAGCAGTACTTC	CASSLRGGYSYEQYF
NA	TRBV19	TRBJ2-2	NA	TGTGCCAGTAGGCGGGGATCGGGGGATATGAACACCGGGGAGCTGTTTTTT	CASRRGSGDMNTGELFF
NA	TRBV7-2	TRBJ1-4	NA	TGTGCCAGCAGCTTCACAGGTTCCCGCTATGCAACTAATGAAAAACTGTTTTTT	CASSFTGSRYATNEKLFF
NA	TRBV6-5	TRBJ2-2	NA	TGTGCCAGCCGGGATGCCTCCACCGGGGAGCTGTTTTTT	CASRDASTGELFF
NA	TRBV19	TRBJ2-4	NA	TGTGCCAGTAGTGCCCCAGGGGATGCCAAAAACATTCAGTACTTC	CASSAPGDAKNIQYF
NA	TRBV2	TRBJ1-2	few	TGTGCCAGCAGGGGAGTCTCCGAAGGCTACACCTTC	CASRGVSEGYTF
NA	TRBV9	TRBJ1-1	NA	TGTGCCAGCAGCTATGGAGATGGTACTGAAGCTTTCTTT	CASSYGDGTEAFF
NA	TRBV19	TRBJ1-5	once	TGTGCCAGTAGTGAGGCCTACGGTTGGAATCAGCCCCAGCATTTT	CASSEAYGWNQPQHF
TRBD1	TRBV7-2	TRBJ2-3	NA	TGTGCCAGCAGCTTAGTCCCGACAGGGGTCGGCACAGATACGCAGTATTTT	CASSLVPTGVGTDTQYF
NA	TRBV15	TRBJ2-7	few	TGTGCCACCAGCAGAGCTACTAGCTACGAGCAGTACTTC	CATSRATSYEQYF
TRBD2	TRBV6-4	TRBJ2-7	NA	TGTGCCAGCGTTCCTTACGTACTGGCGGGGGGGCCATCCGAGCAGTACTTC	CASVPYVLAGGPSEQYF
NA	TRBV12-3/TRBV12-4	TRBJ1-5	few	TGTGCCAGCAGTTTATCCGGGTATCAGCCCCAGCATTTT	CASSLSGYQPQHF
TRBD1	TRBV6-6	TRBJ1-1	NA	TGTGCCGCGCAACAGGGGGTGAACACTGAAGCTTTCTTT	CAAQQGVNTEAFF
TRBD1	TRBV5-6	TRBJ2-7	NA	TGTGCCAGCAGCCCTCAGGGGGTCTCCTACGAGCAGTACTTC	CASSPQGVSYEQYF
TRBD1	TRBV19	TRBJ1-5	NA	TGTGCCAGTAGTATCGACAGGGGGCGCGGTCAGCCCCAGCATTTT	CASSIDRGRGQPQHF
NA	TRBV5-4	TRBJ2-7	NA	TGTGCCAGCAGCTTGGGTACGGCGGATGGTGGCGAGCAGTACTTC	CASSLGTADGGEQYF
NA	TRBV10-3	TRBJ1-2	NA	TGTGCCATCAGTGTCGGTGGAGCTAACTATGGCTACACCTTC	CAISVGGANYGYTF
TRBD1	TRBV5-1	TRBJ2-2	NA	TGCGCCAGCAGCACGCTGACAGGGCACCCCACCGGGGAGCTGTTTTTT	CASSTLTGHPTGELFF
TRBD1	TRBV15	TRBJ2-1	NA	TGTGCCACCAGCAGAGAAGGGACAGCCTACAATGAGCAGTTCTTC	CATSREGTAYNEQFF
NA	TRBV29-1	TRBJ2-1	NA	TGCAGCGTTGCGGACAGTTCCTCCTACAATGAGCAGTTCTTC	CSVADSSSYNEQFF
NA	TRBV9	TRBJ2-7	few	TGTGCCAGCTCTCCCAGGTCAGGGACACTATACTACGAGCAGTACTTC	CASSPRSGTLYYEQYF
TRBD1	TRBV7-8	TRBJ1-1	NA	TGTGCCAGCAGCTTCCCACAGGGGAGGAACACTGAAGCTTTCTTT	CASSFPQGRNTEAFF
NA	TRBV29-1	TRBJ1-1	NA	TGCAGCGTGATTGTGGAGGGAGCTTTCTTT	CSVIVEGAFF
NA	TRBV15	TRBJ1-6	NA	TGTGCCACCAGCACTCTCGGGATGGGGGGTTCACCCCTCCACTTT	CATSTLGMGGSPLHF
TRBD1	TRBV3-1/TRBV3-2	TRBJ1-6	NA	TGTGCCAGCAGCCCTCAAAAGGGACAGCTTAATTCACCCCTCCACTTT	CASSPQKGQLNSPLHF
TRBD2	TRBV4-3	TRBJ2-1	few	TGCGCCAGCAGACGAACTAGCGGGGGGGGCAGTGAGCAGTTCTTC	CASRRTSGGGSEQFF
TRBD1	TRBV18	TRBJ2-7	NA	TGTGCCAGCTCACCCGGGGACAGGTACGAGCAGTACTTC	CASSPGDRYEQYF